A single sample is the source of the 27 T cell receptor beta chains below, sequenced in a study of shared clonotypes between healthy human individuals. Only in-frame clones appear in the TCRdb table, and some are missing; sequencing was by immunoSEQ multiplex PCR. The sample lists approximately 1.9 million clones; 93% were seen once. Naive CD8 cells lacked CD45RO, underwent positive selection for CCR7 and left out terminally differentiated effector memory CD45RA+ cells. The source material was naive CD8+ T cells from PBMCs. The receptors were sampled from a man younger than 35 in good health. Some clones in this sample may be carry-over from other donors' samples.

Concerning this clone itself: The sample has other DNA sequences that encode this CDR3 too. The CDR3 loop reads CASSLGGEAFF. CDR3 DNA sequence: TGTGCCAGCAGCTTGGGAGGGGAAGCTTTCTTT. The V call is TRBV7-9, the J call TRBJ1-1; no clear D. Germline CDR1 and CDR2: SEHNR and FQNEAQ (reference sequence). The ends were cut back, 3 bases at V and 8 bases at J, with 7 bases in the middle. This CDR3 spans 11 amino acids.

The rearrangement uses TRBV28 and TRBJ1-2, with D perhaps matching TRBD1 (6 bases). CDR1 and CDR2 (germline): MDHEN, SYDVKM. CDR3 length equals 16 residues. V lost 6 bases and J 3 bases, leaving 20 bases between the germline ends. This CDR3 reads CASSFDRTGRYYGYTF. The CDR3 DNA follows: TGTGCCAGCAGCTTTGATCGAACAGGGAGATACTATGGCTACACCTTC.

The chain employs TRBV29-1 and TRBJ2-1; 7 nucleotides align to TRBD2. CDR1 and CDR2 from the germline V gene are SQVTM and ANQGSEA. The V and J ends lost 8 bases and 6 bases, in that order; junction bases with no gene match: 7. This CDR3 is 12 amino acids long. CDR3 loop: CSYQRGRNEQFF. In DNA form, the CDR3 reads TGCAGCTACCAGCGGGGCCGCAATGAGCAGTTCTTC.

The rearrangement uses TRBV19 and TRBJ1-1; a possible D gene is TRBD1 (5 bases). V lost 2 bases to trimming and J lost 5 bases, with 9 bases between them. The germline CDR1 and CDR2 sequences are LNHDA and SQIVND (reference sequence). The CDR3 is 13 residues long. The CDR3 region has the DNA TGTGCCAGTAGTATATGGGGGATTACTGAAGCTTTCTTT. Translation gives CASSIWGITEAFF.

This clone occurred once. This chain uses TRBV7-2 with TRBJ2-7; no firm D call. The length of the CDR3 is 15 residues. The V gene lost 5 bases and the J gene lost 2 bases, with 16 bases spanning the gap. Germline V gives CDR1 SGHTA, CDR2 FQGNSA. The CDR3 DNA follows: TGTGCCAGCAGCCCAACCTCCCCGGGTCCCTACGAGCAGTACTTC. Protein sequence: CASSPTSPGPYEQYF.

CDR3 sequence (DNA): TGTGCCAGCAGCTTTACGGGACAGGGGAGAAATACGCAGTATTTT. It is translated as CASSFTGQGRNTQYF. The chain uses TRBV11-2 and TRBJ2-3, with 10 nucleotides matching TRBD1. V shed 3 bases and J 7 bases; nucleotides not matched to a gene: 7. Germline V gene data show CDR1 as SGHAT and CDR2 as FQNNGV. The CDR3 runs to 15 residues.

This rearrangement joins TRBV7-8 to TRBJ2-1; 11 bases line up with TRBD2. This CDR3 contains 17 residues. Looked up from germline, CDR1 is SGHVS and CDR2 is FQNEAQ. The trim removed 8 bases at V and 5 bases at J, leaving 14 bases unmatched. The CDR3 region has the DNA TGTGCCAGCGGGACCAGACTAGCGGGGCCCGTCGACAATGAGCAGTTCTTC. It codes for CASGTRLAGPVDNEQFF.

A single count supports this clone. For the CDR3, the DNA is TGTGCTAGTGGGTTAACAGGGGCCGAGCAGTACTTC. Amino acid sequence: CASGLTGAEQYF. This sequence joins TRBV12-5 and TRBJ2-7; 7 nucleotides line up with TRBD1. The germline gives CDR1 LGHNT, CDR2 FRNRAP. CDR3 length: 12 residues. V shed 6 bases, J shed 6 bases, and the junction held 5 bases outside the gene matches.

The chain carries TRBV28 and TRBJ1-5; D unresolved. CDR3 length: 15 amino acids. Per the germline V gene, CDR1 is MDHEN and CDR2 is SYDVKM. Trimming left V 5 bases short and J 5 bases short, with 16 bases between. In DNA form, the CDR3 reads TGTGCCAGCAGTCTGACACTTTCCTCCGATCAGCCCCAGCATTTT. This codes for CASSLTLSSDQPQHF.

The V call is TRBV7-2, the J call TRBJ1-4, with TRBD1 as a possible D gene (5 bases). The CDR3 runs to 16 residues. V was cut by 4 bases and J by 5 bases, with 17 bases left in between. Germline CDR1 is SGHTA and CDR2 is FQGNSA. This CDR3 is CASSSLGGTVNEKLFF. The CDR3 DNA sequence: TGTGCCAGCAGCTCCCTTGGGGGGACGGTCAATGAAAAACTGTTTTTT.

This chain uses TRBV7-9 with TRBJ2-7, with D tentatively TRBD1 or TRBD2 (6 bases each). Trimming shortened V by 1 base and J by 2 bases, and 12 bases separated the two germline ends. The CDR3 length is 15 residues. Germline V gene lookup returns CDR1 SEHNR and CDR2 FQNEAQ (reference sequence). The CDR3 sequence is CASSLVGGTTYEQYF. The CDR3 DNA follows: TGTGCCAGCAGCTTAGTAGGGGGGACAACCTACGAGCAGTACTTC.

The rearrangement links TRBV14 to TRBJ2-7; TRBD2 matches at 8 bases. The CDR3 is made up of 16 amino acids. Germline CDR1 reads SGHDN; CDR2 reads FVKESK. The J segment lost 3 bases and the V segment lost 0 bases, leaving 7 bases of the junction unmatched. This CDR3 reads CASSQEGSGLGYEQYF. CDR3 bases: TGTGCCAGCAGCCAAGAGGGATCGGGACTAGGCTACGAGCAGTACTTC.

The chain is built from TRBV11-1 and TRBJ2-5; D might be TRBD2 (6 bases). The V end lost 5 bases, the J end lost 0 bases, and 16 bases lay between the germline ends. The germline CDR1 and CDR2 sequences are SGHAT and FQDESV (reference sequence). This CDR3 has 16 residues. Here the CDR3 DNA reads TGTGCCAGCAGCACTCCGGGACTCCAACACCAAGAGACCCAGTACTTC. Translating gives CASSTPGLQHQETQYF.

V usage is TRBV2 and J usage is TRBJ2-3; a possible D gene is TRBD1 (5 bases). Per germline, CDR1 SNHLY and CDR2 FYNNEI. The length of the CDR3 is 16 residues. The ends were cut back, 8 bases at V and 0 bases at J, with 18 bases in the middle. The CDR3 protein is CASPLGLSTSTDTQYF. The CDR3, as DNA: TGTGCCAGCCCCTTGGGGCTTTCTACTAGCACAGATACGCAGTATTTT. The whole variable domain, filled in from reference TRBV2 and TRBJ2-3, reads EPEVTQTPSHQVTQMGQEVILRCVPISNHLYFYWYRQILGQKVEFLVSFYNNEISEKSEIFDDQFSVERPDGSNFTLKIRSTKLEDSAMYFCASPLGLSTSTDTQYFGPGTRLTVL.

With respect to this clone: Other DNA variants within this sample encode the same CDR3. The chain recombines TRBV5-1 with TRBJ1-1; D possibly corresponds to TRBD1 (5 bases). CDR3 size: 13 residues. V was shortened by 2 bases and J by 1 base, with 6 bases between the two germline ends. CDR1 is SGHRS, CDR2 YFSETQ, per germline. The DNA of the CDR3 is TGCGCCAGCAGCTTCACAGGGAACACTGAAGCTTTCTTT. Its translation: CASSFTGNTEAFF.

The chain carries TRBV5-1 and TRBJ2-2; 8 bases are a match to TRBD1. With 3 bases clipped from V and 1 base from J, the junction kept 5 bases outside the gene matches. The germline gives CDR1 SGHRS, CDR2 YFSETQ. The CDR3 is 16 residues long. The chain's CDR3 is CASSSPGQGNTGELFF. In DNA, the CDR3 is TGCGCCAGCAGCTCGCCTGGACAGGGGAACACCGGGGAGCTGTTTTTT.

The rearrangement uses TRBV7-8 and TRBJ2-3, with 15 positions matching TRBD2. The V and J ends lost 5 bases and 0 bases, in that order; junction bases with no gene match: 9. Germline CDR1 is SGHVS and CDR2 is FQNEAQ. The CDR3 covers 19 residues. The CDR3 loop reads CASSPGLAGGALSTDTQYF. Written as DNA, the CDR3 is TGTGCCAGCAGCCCGGGACTAGCGGGAGGAGCCCTTAGCACAGATACGCAGTATTTT.

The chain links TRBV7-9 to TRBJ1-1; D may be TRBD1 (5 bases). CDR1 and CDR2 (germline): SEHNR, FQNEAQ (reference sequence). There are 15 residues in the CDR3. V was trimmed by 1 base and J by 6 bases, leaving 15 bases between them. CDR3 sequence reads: CASSLGGDLLSEAFF. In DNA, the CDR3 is TGTGCCAGCAGCTTAGGGGGGGACCTTCTCTCTGAAGCTTTCTTT.

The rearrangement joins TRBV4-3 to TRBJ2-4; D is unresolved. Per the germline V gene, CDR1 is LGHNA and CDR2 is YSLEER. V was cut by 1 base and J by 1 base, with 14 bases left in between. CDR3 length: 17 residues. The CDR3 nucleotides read TGCGCCAGCAGCCAAGGTTTCACTCCGAACGCCAAAAACATTCAGTACTTC. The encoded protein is CASSQGFTPNAKNIQYF.

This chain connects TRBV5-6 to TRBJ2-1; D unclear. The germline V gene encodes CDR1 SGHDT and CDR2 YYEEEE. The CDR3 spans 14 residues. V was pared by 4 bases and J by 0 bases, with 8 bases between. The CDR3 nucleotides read TGTGCCAGCAGCCCCAGGTCCTCCTACAATGAGCAGTTCTTC. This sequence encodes CASSPRSSYNEQFF.

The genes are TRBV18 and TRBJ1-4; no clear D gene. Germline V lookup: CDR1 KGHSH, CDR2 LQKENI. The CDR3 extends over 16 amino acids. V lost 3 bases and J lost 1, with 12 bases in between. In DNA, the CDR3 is TGTGCCAGCTCACCGGGCGGCTGGCTAACTAATGAAAAACTGTTTTTT. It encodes CASSPGGWLTNEKLFF.

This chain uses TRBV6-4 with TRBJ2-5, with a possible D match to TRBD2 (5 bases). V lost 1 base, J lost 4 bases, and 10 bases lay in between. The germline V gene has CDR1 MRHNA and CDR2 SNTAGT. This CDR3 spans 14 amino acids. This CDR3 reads CASSDCEGLETQYF. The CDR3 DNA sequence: TGTGCCAGCAGTGACTGCGAGGGTTTAGAGACCCAGTACTTC.

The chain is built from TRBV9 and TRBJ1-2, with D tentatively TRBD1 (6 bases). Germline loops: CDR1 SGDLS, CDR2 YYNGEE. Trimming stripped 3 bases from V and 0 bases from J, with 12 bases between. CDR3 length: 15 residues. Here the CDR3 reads CASSALDRPNYGYTF. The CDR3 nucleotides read TGTGCCAGCAGCGCCCTCGACAGGCCTAACTATGGCTACACCTTC.

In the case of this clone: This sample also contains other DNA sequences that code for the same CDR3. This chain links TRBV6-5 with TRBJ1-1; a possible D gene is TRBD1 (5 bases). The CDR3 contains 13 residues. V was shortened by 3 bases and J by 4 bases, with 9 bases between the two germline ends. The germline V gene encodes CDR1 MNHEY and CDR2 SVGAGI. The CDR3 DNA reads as TGTGCCAGCAGTTATAGGAGGGGCACTGAAGCTTTCTTT. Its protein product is CASSYRRGTEAFF.

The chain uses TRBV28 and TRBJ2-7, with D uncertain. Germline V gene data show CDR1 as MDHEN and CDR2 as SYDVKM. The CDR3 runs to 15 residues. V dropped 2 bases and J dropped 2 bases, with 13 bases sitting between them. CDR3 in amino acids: CASSLGPIETYEQYF. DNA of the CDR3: TGTGCCAGCAGTTTAGGACCCATCGAAACCTACGAGCAGTACTTC.

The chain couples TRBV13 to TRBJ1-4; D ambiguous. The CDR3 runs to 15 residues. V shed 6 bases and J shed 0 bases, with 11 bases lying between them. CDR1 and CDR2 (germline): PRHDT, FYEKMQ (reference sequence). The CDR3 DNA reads TGTGCCAGCAGATGGGCTAGCGCAACTAATGAAAAACTGTTTTTT. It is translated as CASRWASATNEKLFF.

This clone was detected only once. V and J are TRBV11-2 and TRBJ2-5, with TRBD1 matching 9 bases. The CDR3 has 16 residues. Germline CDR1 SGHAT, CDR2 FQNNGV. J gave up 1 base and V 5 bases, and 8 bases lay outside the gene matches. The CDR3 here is CASSGRQGGGQETQYF. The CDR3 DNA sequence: TGTGCCAGCAGCGGTAGACAGGGGGGGGGCCAAGAGACCCAGTACTTC. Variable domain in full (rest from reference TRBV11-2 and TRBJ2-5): EAGVAQSPRYKIIEKRQSVAFWCNPISGHATLYWYQQILGQGPKLLIQFQNNGVVDDSQLPKDRFSAERLKGVDSTLKIQPAKLEDSAVYLCASSGRQGGGQETQYFGPGTRLLVL.